The entry below describes one TCR beta chain. TCRdb independently ran MiXCR on the RT-PCR reads; one entry per CDR3 protein. Here the sample spans approximately 200,000 distinct CDR3 sequences, about 38% being singletons. This sample is drawn from a study of patients and donors after allogeneic stem cell transplantation. V was cut by 9 bases and J by 7 bases, with 13 bases left in between. The CDR3 contains 13 residues. Germline values: CDR1 SNHLY, CDR2 FYNNEI. The receptor comes from a human donor who was either an allogeneic HSCT recipient or a stem cell or donor lymphocyte infusion donor (not recorded which). It is not recorded whose cells these are; they may come from a transplant donor. Sequencing was carried out using blood, either unsorted or a sorted T cell fraction (not recorded which). The gene calls are TRBV2 and TRBJ1-6, with D perhaps TRBD1 (5 bases). CDR3 sequence (DNA): TGTGCCAGTCGGCGGGGCAAGAATTCACCCCTCCACTTT. Translated, it gives CASRRGKNSPLHF.